This TCR beta chain was obtained from a study of blood T cell repertoires in COVID-19. Study at large: Whether acute or convalescent, the COVID-19 samples came from the United States, Italy and Spain. PBMCs, B-cell-depleted T cells, or T cells were the source of the cDNA or gDNA that made up the material.

Study processing details: How many nucleated cells were present was estimated from reference gene primer amplification. The assay was immunoSEQ multiplex PCR, and TCRdb's table has in-frame clones only and misses some. Clone size and V and J calls were adopted from that table, with D and trimming inferred from the DNA. The sample yields approximately 220,000 clones, 83% seen once. The germline gives CDR1 SNHLY, CDR2 FYNNEI. This CDR3 has 14 residues. J lost 1 base, V lost 5 bases, and 4 bases had no gene match. This clone was found once. The material sequenced was peripheral blood. This sequence joins TRBV2 and TRBJ1-1; 7 bases align to TRBD1. This TCR was recovered from a woman in her thirties or forties with active or convalescent COVID-19. CDR3 DNA sequence: TGTGCCAGCAGTCGGCAGGGGGAGAACACTGAAGCTTTCTTT. Translated, it gives CASSRQGENTEAFF. The whole variable domain, remainder taken from reference TRBV2 and TRBJ1-1, is EPEVTQTPSHQVTQMGQEVILRCVPISNHLYFYWYRQILGQKVEFLVSFYNNEISEKSEIFDDQFSVERPDGSNFTLKIRSTKLEDSAMYFCASSRQGENTEAFFGQGTRLTVV.